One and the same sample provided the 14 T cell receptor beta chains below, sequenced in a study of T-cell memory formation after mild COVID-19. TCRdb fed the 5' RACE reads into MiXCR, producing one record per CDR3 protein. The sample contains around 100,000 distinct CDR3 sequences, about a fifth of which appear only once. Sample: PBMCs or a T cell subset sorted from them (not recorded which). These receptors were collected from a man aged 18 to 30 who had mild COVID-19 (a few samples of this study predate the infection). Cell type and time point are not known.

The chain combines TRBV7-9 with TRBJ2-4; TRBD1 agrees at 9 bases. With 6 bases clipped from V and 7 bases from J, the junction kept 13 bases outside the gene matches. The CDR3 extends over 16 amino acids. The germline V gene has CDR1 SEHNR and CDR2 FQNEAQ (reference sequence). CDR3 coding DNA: TGTGCCAGCAGTCGTCCGGGACAGGGAGACGGGAACATTCAGTACTTC. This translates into CASSRPGQGDGNIQYF.

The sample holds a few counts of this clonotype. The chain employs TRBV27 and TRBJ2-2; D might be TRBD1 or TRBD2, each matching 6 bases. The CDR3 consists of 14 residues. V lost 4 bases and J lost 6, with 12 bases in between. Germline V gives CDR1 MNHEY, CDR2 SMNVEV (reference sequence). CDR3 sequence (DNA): TGTGCCAGCAGTTACAGGGACTGGTCCGGGGAGCTGTTTTTT. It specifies CASSYRDWSGELFF.

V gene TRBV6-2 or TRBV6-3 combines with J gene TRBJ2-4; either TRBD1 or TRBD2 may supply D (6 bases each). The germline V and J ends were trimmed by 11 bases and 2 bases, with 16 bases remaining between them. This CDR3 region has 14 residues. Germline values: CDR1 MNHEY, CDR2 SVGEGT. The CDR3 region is CAADGGDTKNIQYF. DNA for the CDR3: TGTGCCGCCGACGGGGGCGATACCAAAAACATTCAGTACTTC.

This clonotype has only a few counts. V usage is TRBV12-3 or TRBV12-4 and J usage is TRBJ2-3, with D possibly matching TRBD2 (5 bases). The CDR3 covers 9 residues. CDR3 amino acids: CVSGNTQYF. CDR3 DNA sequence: TGTGTCTCGGGAAATACGCAGTATTTT.

This CDR3 reads CASSLGVSGTGNNEQFF. DNA of the CDR3: TGTGCCAGCAGCTTAGGAGTATCGGGGACAGGCAACAATGAGCAGTTCTTC. The chain uses TRBV7-8 and TRBJ2-1; 8 nucleotides match TRBD1. The CDR3 spans 17 residues. V shed 1 base, J shed 5 bases, and the junction held 10 bases outside the gene matches. CDR1 is SGHVS, CDR2 FQNEAQ, per germline.

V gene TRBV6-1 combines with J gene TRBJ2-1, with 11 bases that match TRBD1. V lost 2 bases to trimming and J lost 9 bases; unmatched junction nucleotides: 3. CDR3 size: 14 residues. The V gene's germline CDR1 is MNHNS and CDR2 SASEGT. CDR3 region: CASSERTGGGEQFF. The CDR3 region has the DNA TGTGCCAGCAGTGAACGGACAGGGGGCGGTGAGCAGTTCTTC.

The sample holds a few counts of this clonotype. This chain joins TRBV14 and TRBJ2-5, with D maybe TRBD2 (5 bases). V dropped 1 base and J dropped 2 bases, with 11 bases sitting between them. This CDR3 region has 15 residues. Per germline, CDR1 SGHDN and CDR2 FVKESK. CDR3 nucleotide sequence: TGTGCCAGCAGCCAAGGTCCCGGGGATCAAGAGACCCAGTACTTC. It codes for CASSQGPGDQETQYF.

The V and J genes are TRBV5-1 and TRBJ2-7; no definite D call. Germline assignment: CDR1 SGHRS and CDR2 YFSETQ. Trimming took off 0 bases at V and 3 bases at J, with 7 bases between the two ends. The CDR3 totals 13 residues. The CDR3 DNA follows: TGCGCCAGCAGCTTGGTGGATTTCTACGAGCAGTACTTC. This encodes CASSLVDFYEQYF.

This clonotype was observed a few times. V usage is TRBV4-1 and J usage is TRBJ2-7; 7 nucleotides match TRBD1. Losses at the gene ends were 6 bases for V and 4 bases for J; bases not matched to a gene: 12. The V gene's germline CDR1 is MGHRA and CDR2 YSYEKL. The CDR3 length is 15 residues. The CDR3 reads CASSPTPGTAYEQYV. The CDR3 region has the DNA TGCGCCAGCAGTCCTACTCCCGGGACAGCATACGAGCAGTACGTC.

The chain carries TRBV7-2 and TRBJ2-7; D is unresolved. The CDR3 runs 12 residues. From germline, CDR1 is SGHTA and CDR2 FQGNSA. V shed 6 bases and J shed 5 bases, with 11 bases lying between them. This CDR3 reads CASRGISNEQYF. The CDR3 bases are TGTGCCAGCAGGGGGATTTCTAACGAGCAGTACTTC.

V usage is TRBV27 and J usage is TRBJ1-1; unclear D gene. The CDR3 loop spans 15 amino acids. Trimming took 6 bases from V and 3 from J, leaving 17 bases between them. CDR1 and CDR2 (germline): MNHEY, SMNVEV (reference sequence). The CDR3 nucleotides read TGTGCCAGCAGGGTAATGGGAGCGTCGGACACTGAAGCTTTCTTT. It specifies CASRVMGASDTEAFF.

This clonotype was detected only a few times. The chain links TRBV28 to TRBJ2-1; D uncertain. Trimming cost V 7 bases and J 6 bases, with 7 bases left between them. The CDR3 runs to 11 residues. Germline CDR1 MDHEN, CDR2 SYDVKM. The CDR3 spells CASTSSNEQFF. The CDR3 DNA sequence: TGTGCCAGCACCTCCAGCAATGAGCAGTTCTTC. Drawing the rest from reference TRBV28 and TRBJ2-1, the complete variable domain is DVKVTQSSRYLVKRTGEKVFLECVQDMDHENMFWYRQDPGLGLRLIYFSYDVKMKEKGDIPEGYSVSREKKERFSLILESASTNQTSMYLCASTSSNEQFFGPGTRLTVL.

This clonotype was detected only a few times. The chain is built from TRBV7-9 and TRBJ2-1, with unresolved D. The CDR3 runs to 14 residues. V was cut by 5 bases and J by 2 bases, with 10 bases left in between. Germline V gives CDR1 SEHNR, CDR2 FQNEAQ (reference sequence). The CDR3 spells CASSQSLTYNEQFF. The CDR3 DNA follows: TGTGCCAGCAGCCAGTCCCTGACCTACAATGAGCAGTTCTTC. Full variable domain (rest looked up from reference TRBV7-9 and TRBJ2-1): DTGVSQNPRHKITKRGQNVTFRCDPISEHNRLYWYRQTLGQGPEFLTYFQNEAQLEKSRLLSDRFSAERPKGSFSTLEIQRTEQGDSAMYLCASSQSLTYNEQFFGPGTRLTVL.

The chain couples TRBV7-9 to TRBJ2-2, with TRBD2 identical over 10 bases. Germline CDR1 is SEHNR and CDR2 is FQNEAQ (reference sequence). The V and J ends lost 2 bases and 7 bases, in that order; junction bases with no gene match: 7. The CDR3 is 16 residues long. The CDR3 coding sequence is TGTGCCAGCAGCTTACTAGCGGGGGTTCTCGGCGGGGAGCTGTTTTTT. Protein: CASSLLAGVLGGELFF.